This T cell receptor beta chain stems from a study of CD8+ T cells in alopecia areata. Looking at the study overall: The graft donors were approximately 6-12-month-old C3H/HeJ mice with spontaneous alopecia, and their skin went to approximately 7-10-week-old female C3H/HeJ mice.

Overall study results and limits: Lesional scalp displayed greater clonality than normal scalp, most notably in alopecia totalis/universalis. Although TCR sharing was seen in mice, sharing across patients was less clear, possibly for HLA-related reasons.

The CDR3 extends over 15 amino acids. Deletions cut 1 base from V and 0 bases from J, with 11 bases between. The germline V gene encodes CDR1 NNHDY and CDR2 SYVADS. A panel of CD4, CD8alpha, NKG2D, NKG2ACE and other markers served to sort pooled cutaneous lymph node cells. This clone appeared a few times. The antigen is not known. Gene names are the mouse ones. The read comes to an end 4 residues before the CDR3 does, leaving the germline J gene to fill in the end. Sequencing used cDNA as its template, made by extracting RNA and reverse transcribing it. Here immunoSEQ multiplex PCR was the method, and the copy in TCRdb shows in-frame clones only, minus some. The profile covers about 270,000 clones, none occurring a single time.

The origin of this receptor is a C3H/HeJ mouse with alopecia areata. The mice in this strain carry MHC haplotype H2-k. Sequencing used CD4+ T cells sorted from a lymph node. The genes are TRBV13-3 and TRBJ2-7; D possibly corresponds to TRBD1 (5 bases). The sequenced part of the CDR3 DNA is TGTGCCAGCAGTGATCCGGAGGGGAGCTCCTAT. This codes for CASSDPEGSSY. The full CDR3 protein reads CASSDPEGSSYEQYF.